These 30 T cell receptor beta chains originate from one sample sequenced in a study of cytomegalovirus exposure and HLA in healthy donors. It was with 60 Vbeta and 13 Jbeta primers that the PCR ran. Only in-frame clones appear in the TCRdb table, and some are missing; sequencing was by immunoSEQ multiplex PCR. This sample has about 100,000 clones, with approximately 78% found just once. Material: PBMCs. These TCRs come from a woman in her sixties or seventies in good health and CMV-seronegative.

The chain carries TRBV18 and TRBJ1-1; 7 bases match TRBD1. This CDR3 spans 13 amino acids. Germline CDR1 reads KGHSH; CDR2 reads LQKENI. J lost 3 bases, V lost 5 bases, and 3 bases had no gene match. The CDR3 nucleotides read TGTGCCAGCTCAACCGGACAGGACACTGAAGCTTTCTTT. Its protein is CASSTGQDTEAFF.

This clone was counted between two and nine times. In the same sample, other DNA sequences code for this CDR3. CDR3 sequence (DNA): TGCAGCGCCTTACCGGACAGGGGGCCTTCCTACGAGCAGTACTTC. This translates into CSALPDRGPSYEQYF. The chain has TRBV29-1 and TRBJ2-7; 11 bases align to TRBD1. Trimming took 7 bases from V and 1 from J; bases not matched to a gene: 9. The CDR3 contains 15 residues. The germline CDR1 and CDR2 sequences are SQVTM and ANQGSEA.

CDR3 coding DNA: TGTGCCAGCAGTTTAGCCAGACTTGGAAACACCATATATTTT. Encoded protein: CASSLARLGNTIYF. The rearrangement joins TRBV28 to TRBJ1-3; D is ambiguous. The length of the CDR3 is 14 residues. Per germline, CDR1 MDHEN and CDR2 SYDVKM. Trimming left V 2 bases short and J 3 bases short, with 8 bases between.

This chain's CDR3 is CASSLLVPSGGSSYNEQFF. CDR3 sequence (DNA): TGCGCCAGCAGCCTGCTAGTCCCTAGCGGGGGGAGCTCCTACAATGAGCAGTTCTTC. The rearrangement links TRBV4-1 to TRBJ2-1; 11 bases match TRBD2. V lost 4 bases to trimming and J lost 0 bases; unmatched junction nucleotides: 11. The CDR3 consists of 19 residues. Germline CDR1 is MGHRA and CDR2 is YSYEKL.

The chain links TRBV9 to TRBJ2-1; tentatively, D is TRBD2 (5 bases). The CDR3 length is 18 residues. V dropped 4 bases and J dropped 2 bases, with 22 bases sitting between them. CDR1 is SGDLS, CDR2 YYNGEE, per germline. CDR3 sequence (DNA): TGTGCCAGCAGCCCCCACGAGGGAGTCGGGGAGCCCTACAATGAGCAGTTCTTC. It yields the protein CASSPHEGVGEPYNEQFF.

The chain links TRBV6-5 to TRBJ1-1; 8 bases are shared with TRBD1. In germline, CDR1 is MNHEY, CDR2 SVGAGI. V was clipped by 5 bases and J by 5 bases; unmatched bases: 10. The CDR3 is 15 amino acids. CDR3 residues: CASSPYPTGVTEAFF. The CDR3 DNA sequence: TGTGCCAGCAGTCCCTATCCGACAGGGGTTACTGAAGCTTTCTTT.

The CDR3 spells CASSLGWPRGTQYF. The DNA for the CDR3 is TGTGCCAGCAGTTTGGGTTGGCCCAGGGGGACCCAGTACTTC. This chain connects TRBV27 to TRBJ2-5; D perhaps matches TRBD1 (6 bases). From germline, CDR1 is MNHEY and CDR2 SMNVEV (reference sequence). Between the trimmed V and J ends, which lost 3 bases and 7 bases, there was a span of 15 bases. This CDR3 spans 14 amino acids.

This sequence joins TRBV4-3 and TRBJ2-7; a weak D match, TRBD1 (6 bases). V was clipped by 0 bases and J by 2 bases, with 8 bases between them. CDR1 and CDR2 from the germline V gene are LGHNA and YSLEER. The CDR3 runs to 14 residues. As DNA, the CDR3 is TGCGCCAGCAGCCAAGATGCAGGGGCCTACGAGCAGTACTTC. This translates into CASSQDAGAYEQYF.

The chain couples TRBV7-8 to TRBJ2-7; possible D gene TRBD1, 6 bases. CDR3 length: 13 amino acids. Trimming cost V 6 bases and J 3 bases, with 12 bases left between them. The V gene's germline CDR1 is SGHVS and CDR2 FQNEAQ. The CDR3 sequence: CASRPLGGYEQYF. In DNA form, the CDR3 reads TGTGCCAGCAGACCTTTAGGGGGCTACGAGCAGTACTTC.

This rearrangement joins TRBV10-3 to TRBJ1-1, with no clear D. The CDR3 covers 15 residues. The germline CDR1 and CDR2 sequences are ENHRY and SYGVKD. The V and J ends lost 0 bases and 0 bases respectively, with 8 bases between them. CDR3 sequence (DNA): TGTGCCATCAGTGAGTCTCAACAGATGAACACTGAAGCTTTCTTT. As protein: CAISESQQMNTEAFF.

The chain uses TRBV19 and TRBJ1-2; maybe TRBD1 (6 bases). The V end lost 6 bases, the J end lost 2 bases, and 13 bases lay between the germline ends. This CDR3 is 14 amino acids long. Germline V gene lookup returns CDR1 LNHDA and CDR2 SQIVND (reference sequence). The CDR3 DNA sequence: TGTGCCAGTAGCTTCCTCGACAGGAACTATGGCTACACCTTC. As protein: CASSFLDRNYGYTF.

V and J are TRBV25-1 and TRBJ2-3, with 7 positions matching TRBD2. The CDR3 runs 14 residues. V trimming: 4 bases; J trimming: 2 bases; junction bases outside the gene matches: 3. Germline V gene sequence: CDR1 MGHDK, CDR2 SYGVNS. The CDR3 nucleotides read TGTGCCAGCAGTGCCCGGGACTACACAGATACGCAGTATTTT. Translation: CASSARDYTDTQYF.

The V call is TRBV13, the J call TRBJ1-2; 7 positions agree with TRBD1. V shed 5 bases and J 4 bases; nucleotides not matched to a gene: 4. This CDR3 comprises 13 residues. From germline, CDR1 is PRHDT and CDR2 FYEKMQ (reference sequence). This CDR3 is CASSEGASYGYTF. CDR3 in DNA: TGTGCCAGCAGCGAGGGGGCCAGCTATGGCTACACCTTC.

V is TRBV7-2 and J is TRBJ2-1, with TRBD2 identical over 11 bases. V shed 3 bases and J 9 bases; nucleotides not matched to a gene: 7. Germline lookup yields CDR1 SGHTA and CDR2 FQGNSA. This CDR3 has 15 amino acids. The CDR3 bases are TGTGCCAGCAGCTTTATTAGCGGGGGGGCCTCTGAGCAGTTCTTC. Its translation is CASSFISGGASEQFF.

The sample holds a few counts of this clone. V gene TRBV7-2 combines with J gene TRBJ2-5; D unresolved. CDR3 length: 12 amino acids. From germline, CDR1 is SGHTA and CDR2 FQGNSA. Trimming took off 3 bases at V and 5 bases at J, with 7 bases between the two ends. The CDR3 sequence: CASSLRVETQYF. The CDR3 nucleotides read TGTGCCAGCAGCTTGAGAGTGGAGACCCAGTACTTC.

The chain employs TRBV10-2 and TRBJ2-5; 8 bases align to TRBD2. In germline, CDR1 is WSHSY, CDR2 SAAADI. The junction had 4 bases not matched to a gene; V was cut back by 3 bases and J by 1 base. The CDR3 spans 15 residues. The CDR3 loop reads CASSDHGGAQETQYF. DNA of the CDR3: TGCGCCAGCAGTGACCACGGGGGGGCCCAAGAGACCCAGTACTTC.

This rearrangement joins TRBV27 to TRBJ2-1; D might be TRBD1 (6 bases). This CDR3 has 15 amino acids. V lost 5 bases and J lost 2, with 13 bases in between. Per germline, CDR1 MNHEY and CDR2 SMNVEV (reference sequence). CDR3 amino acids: CASSITGSAYNEQFF. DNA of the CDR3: TGTGCCAGCAGTATAACAGGGTCCGCCTACAATGAGCAGTTCTTC.

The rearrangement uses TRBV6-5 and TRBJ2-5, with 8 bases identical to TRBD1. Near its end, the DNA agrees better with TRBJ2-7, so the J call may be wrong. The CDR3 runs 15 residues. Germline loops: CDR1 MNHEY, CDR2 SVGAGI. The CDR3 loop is CASSYSGQGAYEQYF. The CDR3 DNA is TGTGCCAGCAGTTACTCAGGACAGGGCGCCTACGAGCAGTACTTC.

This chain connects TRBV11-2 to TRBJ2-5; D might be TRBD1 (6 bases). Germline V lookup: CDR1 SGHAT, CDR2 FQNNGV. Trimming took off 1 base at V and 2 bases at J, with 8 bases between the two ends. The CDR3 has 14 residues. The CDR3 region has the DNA TGTGCCAGCAGCTTAGGGGGGCCTCAAGAGACCCAGTACTTC. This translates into CASSLGGPQETQYF.

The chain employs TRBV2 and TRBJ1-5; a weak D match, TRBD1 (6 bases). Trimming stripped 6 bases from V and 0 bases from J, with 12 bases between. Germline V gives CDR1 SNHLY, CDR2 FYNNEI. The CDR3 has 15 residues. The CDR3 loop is CASSRTAYSNQPQHF. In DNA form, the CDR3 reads TGTGCCAGCAGCCGGACAGCCTATAGCAATCAGCCCCAGCATTTT.

DNA of the CDR3: TGTGCCATCAGTGAGGCCCAGACAGGAGGCCGCCAAGAGACCCAGTACTTC. Protein product: CAISEAQTGGRQETQYF. The rearrangement uses TRBV10-3 and TRBJ2-5; TRBD1 is a possible D gene (6 bases). Deletions cut 2 bases from V and 1 base from J, with 17 bases between. The CDR3 length is 17 residues. The germline gives CDR1 ENHRY, CDR2 SYGVKD.

This CDR3 reads CASSPRLAGTTDTQYF. In nucleotides, the CDR3 is TGTGCCAGCTCACCGCGACTAGCGGGAACCACAGATACGCAGTATTTT. The J gene is TRBJ2-3, the V gene TRBV18; the match to TRBD2 covers 11 bases. The J segment lost 2 bases and the V segment lost 3 bases, leaving 4 bases of the junction unmatched. Germline V lookup: CDR1 KGHSH, CDR2 LQKENI. The CDR3 is made up of 16 amino acids.

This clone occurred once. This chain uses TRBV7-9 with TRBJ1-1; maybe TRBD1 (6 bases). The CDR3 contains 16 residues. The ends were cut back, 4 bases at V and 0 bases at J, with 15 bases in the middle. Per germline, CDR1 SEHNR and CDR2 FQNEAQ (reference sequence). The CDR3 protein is CASSSWDIFMNTEAFF. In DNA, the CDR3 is TGTGCCAGCAGCTCTTGGGACATCTTCATGAACACTGAAGCTTTCTTT.

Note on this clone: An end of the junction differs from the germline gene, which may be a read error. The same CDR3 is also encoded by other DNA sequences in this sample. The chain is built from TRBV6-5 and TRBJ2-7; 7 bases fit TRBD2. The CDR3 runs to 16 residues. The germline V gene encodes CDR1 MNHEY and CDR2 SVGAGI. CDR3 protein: CASSYWGGGKPYEQYF. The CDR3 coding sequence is TGTGCCAGCAGCTACTGGGGGGGAGGTAAACCCTACGAGCAGTACTTC.

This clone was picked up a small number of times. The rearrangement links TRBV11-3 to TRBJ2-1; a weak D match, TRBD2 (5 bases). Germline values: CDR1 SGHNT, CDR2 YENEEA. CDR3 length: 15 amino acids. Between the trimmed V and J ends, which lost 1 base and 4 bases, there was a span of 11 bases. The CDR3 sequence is CASSLGTQSYNEQFF. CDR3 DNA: TGTGCCAGCAGCTTAGGGACTCAGTCGTACAATGAGCAGTTCTTC.

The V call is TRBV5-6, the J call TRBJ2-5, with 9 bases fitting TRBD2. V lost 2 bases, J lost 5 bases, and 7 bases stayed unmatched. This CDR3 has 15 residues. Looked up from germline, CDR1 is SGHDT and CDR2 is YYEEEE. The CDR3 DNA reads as TGTGCCAGCAGCTTTAGTAGCGGGAGTCTCGAGACCCAGTACTTC. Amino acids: CASSFSSGSLETQYF.

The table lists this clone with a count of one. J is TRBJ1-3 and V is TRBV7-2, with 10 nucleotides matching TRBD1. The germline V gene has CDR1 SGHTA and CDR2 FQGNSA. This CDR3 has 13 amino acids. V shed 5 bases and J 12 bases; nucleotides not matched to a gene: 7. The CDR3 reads CASSRGQGTGIYF. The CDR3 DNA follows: TGTGCCAGCAGCCGGGGACAGGGGACCGGCATATATTTT.

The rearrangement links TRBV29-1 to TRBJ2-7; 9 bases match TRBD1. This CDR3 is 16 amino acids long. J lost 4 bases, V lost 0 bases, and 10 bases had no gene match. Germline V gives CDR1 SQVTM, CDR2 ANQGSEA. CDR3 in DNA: TGCAGCGTTGAAGAGTTAACCGGGACAGGGCTGTACGAGCAGTACTTC. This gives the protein CSVEELTGTGLYEQYF.

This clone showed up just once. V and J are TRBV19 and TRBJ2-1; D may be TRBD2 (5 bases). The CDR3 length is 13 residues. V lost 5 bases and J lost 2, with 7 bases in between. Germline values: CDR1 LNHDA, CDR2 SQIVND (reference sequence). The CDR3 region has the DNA TGTGCCAGTAGTGGGAGTACCTACAATGAGCAGTTCTTC. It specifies CASSGSTYNEQFF.

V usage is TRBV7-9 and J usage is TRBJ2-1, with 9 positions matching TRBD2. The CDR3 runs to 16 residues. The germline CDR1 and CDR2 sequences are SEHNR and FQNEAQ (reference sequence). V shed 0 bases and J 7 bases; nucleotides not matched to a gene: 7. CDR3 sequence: CASSLAIGLAWNEQFF. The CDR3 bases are TGTGCCAGCAGCTTAGCGATTGGACTAGCGTGGAATGAGCAGTTCTTC.